A single sample gave rise to the 14 T cell receptor beta chains below, sequenced in a study of T cell clonotyping in hematopoietic cell transplantation. Method: immunoSEQ multiplex PCR; TCRdb's copy keeps in-frame clones and lacks some. Of about 4,500 clones detected, approximately 85% appear once; the ten largest clones hold approximately 21%. The source was peripheral blood mononuclear cells, collected 180 days after allogeneic stem cell transplant. These receptors were obtained from a male patient over 55 who had an allogeneic stem cell transplant from an unrelated donor, so T cells may come from the graft donor. Some clones in this sample may be carry-over from other donors' samples.

The chain links TRBV27 to TRBJ2-5; D is uncertain. This CDR3 is built from 13 residues. Germline V gene data show CDR1 as MNHEY and CDR2 as SMNVEV (reference sequence). V gave up 8 bases and J gave up 0 bases, with 10 bases separating them. The CDR3 reads CASSEGYQETQYF. The DNA of the CDR3 is TGTGCCAGCTCCGAAGGGTACCAAGAGACCCAGTACTTC.

The genes are TRBV5-1 and TRBJ2-4; D unclear. This CDR3 contains 16 residues. Germline CDR1 reads SGHRS; CDR2 reads YFSETQ. V shed 4 bases and J shed 6 bases, with 20 bases lying between them. The CDR3 nucleotides are TGCGCCAGCAGCCCCTCGGACCTAGGAGTTGGAAACATTCAGTACTTC. This sequence encodes CASSPSDLGVGNIQYF. Variable domain in full (rest from reference TRBV5-1 and TRBJ2-4): KAGVTQTPRYLIKTRGQQVTLSCSPISGHRSVSWYQQTPGQGLQFLFEYFSETQRNKGNFPGRFSGRQFSNSRSEMNVSTLELGDSALYLCASSPSDLGVGNIQYFGAGTRLSVL.

CDR3 sequence: CASSLHGTSGRNEQFF. CDR3 sequence (DNA): TGTGCCAGCAGCTTACACGGGACTAGCGGGAGAAATGAGCAGTTCTTC. The chain carries TRBV21-1 and TRBJ2-1; the DNA was not compared with TRBD2, the D call given in the table. TRBV21-1 is labeled a pseudogene. The CDR3 is 16 residues long.

This clone has a handful of counts. The chain uses TRBV11-2 and TRBJ1-6, with D hard to call. This CDR3 contains 15 residues. Trimming took off 5 bases at V and 2 bases at J, with 10 bases between the two ends. CDR1 and CDR2 from the germline V gene are SGHAT and FQNNGV. Here the CDR3 DNA reads TGTGCCAGCAGCCGCTTAGGTCCCTATAATTCACCCCTCCACTTT. Protein sequence: CASSRLGPYNSPLHF.

This clone is judged medium-sized. The J gene is TRBJ1-1, the V gene TRBV15; D gene ambiguous. The germline V gene has CDR1 LNHNV and CDR2 YYDKDF (reference sequence). The V end was cut by 4 bases, the J end by 11 bases, with 26 bases between. This CDR3 spans 16 amino acids. In DNA form, the CDR3 reads TGTGCCACCAGCACAGAAAATTTAGGACCGGAAATTTCGGCTTTCTTT. Translated: CATSTENLGPEISAFF.

The V call is TRBV6-1, the J call TRBJ1-1, with D unresolved. The CDR3 has 14 residues. Germline V gene lookup returns CDR1 MNHNS and CDR2 SASEGT. V lost 4 bases and J 0 bases, leaving 9 bases between the germline ends. The CDR3 coding sequence is TGTGCCAGCAGTGGACCTACACTGAACACTGAAGCTTTCTTT. Its translation: CASSGPTLNTEAFF.

The rearrangement links TRBV7-3 to TRBJ1-1, with no clear D. The V end lost 5 bases, the J end lost 1 base, and 11 bases lay between the germline ends. This CDR3 region has 14 residues. From germline, CDR1 is SGHTA and CDR2 FQGTGA. For the CDR3, the DNA is TGTGCCAGCAGCGCCGGCCCTGGGAACACTGAAGCTTTCTTT. The encoded protein is CASSAGPGNTEAFF.

This clone was observed a few times. The genes are TRBV5-1 and TRBJ2-5; 10 positions agree with TRBD2. Germline trimming cut 3 bases from V and 5 bases from J; bases unmatched to any gene: 4. The CDR3 contains 14 residues. The germline gives CDR1 SGHRS, CDR2 YFSETQ. This chain's CDR3 is CASSSLAGDETQYF. The CDR3 nucleotides read TGCGCCAGCAGCTCTCTAGCGGGAGACGAGACCCAGTACTTC.

In nucleotides, the CDR3 is TGTGCCAGCAGAGCCGGGACAGGGGTGGCCGGGGAGCTGTTTTTT. Its protein is CASRAGTGVAGELFF. The chain joins TRBV6-4 to TRBJ2-2; 10 positions match TRBD1. The trim removed 6 bases at V and 6 bases at J, leaving 7 bases unmatched. CDR3 size: 15 residues. Germline V CDR1 and CDR2: MRHNA, SNTAGT.

This chain joins TRBV7-9 and TRBJ2-5, with 9 bases aligning to TRBD1. Germline CDR1 SEHNR, CDR2 FQNEAQ (reference sequence). CDR3 length: 16 residues. The V segment lost 2 bases and the J segment 5 bases; nucleotides outside the gene matches: 9. CDR3 nucleotide sequence: TGTGCCAGCAGCTTAAACCCACAGGGGGCGTCGGAGACCCAGTACTTC. Translating gives CASSLNPQGASETQYF.

The gene calls are TRBV7-2 and TRBJ2-3; 9 nucleotides match TRBD1. Germline trimming cut 5 bases from V and 0 bases from J; bases unmatched to any gene: 9. Germline assignment: CDR1 SGHTA and CDR2 FQGNSA. The CDR3 contains 17 residues. The CDR3 region is CASSPRDRAASTDTQYF. CDR3 DNA: TGTGCCAGCAGCCCCCGGGACAGGGCGGCTAGCACAGATACGCAGTATTTT.

The chain combines TRBV7-3 with TRBJ1-1; a possible D gene is TRBD1 (6 bases). The CDR3 is made up of 13 amino acids. Germline assignment: CDR1 SGHTA and CDR2 FQGTGA. Trimming cost V 6 bases and J 4 bases, with 12 bases left between them. This chain's CDR3 is CASRGLGATEAFF. The CDR3 DNA sequence: TGTGCCAGCAGAGGGTTGGGGGCCACTGAAGCTTTCTTT.

This clone was picked up a small number of times. V usage is TRBV29-1 and J usage is TRBJ1-4; TRBD1 is a possible D gene (6 bases). The CDR3 has 13 amino acids. Germline lookup yields CDR1 SQVTM and CDR2 ANQGSEA. The V end lost 7 bases, the J end lost 5 bases, and 14 bases lay between the germline ends. The CDR3: CSAPNRVNEKLFF. CDR3 coding DNA: TGCAGCGCCCCTAACAGGGTCAATGAAAAACTGTTTTTT.

This sequence joins TRBV7-8 and TRBJ2-3, with 11 positions matching TRBD2. CDR3 size: 16 residues. Germline V gene sequence: CDR1 SGHVS, CDR2 FQNEAQ. The trim removed 5 bases at V and 7 bases at J, leaving 11 bases unmatched. CDR3: CASSEFTSGSMNTQYF. The DNA for the CDR3 is TGTGCCAGCAGCGAATTCACTAGCGGGAGTATGAATACGCAGTATTTT.